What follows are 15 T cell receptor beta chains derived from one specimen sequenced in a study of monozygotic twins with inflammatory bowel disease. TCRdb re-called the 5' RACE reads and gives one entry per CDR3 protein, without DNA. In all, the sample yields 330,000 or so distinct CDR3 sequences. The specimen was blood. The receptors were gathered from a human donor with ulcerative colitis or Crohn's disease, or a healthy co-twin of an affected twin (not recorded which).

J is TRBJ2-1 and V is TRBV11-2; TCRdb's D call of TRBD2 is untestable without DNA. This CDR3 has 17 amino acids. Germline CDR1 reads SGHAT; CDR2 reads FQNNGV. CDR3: CASSSLWASGGIYEQFF.

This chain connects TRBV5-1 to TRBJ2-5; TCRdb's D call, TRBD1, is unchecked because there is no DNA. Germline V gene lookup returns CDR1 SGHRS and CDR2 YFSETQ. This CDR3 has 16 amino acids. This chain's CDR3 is CASGVGGSILQETQYF. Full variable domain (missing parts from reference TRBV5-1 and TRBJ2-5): KAGVTQTPRYLIKTRGQQVTLSCSPISGHRSVSWYQQTPGQGLQFLFEYFSETQRNKGNFPGRFSGRQFSNSRSEMNVSTLELGDSALYLCASGVGGSILQETQYFGPGTRLLVL.

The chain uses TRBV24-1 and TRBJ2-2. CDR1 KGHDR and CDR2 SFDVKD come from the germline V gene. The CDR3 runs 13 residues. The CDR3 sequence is CATSPTRTGELFF.

The CDR3: CASSQRGGTGDNQPQHF. The V and J genes are TRBV3-1 and TRBJ1-5; with no DNA, the TCRdb D assignment of TRBD1 cannot be verified. Per the germline V gene, CDR1 is LGHDT and CDR2 is YNNKEL (reference sequence). This CDR3 has 17 amino acids.

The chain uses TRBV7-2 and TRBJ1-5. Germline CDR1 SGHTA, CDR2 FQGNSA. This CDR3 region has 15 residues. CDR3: CASSFSRESNQPQHF.

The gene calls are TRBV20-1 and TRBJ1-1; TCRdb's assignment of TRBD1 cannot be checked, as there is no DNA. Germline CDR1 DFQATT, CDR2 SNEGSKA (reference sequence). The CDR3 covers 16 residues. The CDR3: CSARDRVLLGVGEAFF.

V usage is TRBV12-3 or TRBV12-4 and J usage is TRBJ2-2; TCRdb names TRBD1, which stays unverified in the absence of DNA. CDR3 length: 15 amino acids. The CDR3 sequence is CVSSFWRGNTGELFF.

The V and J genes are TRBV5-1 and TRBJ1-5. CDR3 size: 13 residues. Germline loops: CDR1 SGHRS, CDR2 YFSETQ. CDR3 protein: CASRMGEGRPQHF.

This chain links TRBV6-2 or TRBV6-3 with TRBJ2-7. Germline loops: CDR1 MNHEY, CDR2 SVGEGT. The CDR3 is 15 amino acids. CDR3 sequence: CASSYLNQPSYEQYF.

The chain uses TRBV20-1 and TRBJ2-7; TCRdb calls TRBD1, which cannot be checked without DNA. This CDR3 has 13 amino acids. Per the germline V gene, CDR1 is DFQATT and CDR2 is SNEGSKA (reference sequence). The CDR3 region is CSAKDRGGYEQYF.

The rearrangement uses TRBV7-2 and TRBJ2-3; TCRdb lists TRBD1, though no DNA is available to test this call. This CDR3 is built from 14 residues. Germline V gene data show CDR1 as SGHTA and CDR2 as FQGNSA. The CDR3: CASSLYPWGDTQYF.

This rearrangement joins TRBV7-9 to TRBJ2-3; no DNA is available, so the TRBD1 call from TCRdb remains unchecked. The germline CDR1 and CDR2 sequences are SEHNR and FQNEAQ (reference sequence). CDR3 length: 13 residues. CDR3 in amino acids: CAGSLAGASTWYF.

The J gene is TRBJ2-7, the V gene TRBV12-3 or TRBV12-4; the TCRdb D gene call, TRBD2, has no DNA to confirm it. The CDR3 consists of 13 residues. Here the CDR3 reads CASSLGRQREQYF.

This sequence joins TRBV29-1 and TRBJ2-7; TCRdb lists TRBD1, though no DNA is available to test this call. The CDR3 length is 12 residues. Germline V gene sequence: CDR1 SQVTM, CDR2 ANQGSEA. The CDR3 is CSVARTGSEQYF.

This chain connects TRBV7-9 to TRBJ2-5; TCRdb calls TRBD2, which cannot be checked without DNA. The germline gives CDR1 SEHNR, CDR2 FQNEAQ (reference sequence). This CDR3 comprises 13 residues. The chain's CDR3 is CASESAPQETQYF.